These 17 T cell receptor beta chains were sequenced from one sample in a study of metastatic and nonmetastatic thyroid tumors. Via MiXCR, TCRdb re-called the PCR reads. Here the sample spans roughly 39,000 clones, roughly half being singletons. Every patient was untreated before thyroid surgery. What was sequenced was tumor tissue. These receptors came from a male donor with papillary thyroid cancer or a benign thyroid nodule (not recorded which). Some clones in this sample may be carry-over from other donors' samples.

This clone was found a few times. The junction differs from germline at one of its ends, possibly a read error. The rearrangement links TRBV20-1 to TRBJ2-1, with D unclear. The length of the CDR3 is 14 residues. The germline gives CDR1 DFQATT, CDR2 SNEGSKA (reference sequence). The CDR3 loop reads CSARLVGSSNEQFF. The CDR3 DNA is TGCAGTGCTAGATTAGTGGGGTCCTCCAATGAGCAGTTCTTC.

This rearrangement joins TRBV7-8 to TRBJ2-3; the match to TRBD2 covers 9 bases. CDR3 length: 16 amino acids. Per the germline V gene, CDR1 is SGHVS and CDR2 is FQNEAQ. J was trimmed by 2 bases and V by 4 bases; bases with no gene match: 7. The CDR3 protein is CASSSSGRPSTDTQYF. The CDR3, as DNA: TGTGCCAGCAGCTCCAGCGGGAGGCCCTCCACAGATACGCAGTATTTT.

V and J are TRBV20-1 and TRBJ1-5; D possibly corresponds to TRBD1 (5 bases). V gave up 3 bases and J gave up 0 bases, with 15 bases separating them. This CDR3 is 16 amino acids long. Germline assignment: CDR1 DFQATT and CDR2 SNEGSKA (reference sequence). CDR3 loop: CSASVGGEVSNQPQHF. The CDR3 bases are TGCAGTGCTAGTGTTGGGGGAGAGGTTAGCAATCAGCCCCAGCATTTT.

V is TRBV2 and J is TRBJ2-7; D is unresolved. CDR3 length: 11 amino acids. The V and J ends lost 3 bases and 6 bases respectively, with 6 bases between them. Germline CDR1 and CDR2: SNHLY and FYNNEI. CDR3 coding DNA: TGTGCCAGCAGTGAGGGTTTCGAGCAGTACTTC. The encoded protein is CASSEGFEQYF.

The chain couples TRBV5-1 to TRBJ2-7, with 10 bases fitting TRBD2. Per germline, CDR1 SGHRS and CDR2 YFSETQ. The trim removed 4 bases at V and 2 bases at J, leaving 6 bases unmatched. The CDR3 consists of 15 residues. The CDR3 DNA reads TGCGCCAGCAGCGAAACTAGCGGGGTCCCCTACGAGCAGTACTTC. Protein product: CASSETSGVPYEQYF.

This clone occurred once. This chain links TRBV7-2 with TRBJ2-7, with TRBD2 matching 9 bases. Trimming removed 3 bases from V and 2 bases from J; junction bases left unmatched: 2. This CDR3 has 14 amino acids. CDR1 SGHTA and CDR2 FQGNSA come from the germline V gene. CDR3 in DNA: TGTGCCAGCAGCTTCGGCGGGGGGGCCTACGAGCAGTACTTC. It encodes CASSFGGGAYEQYF.

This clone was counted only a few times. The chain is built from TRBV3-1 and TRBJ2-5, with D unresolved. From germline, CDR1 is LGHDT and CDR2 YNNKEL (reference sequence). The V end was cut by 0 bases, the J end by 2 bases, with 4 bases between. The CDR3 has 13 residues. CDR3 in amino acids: CASSQEGQETQYF. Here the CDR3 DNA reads TGTGCCAGCAGCCAAGAGGGACAAGAGACCCAGTACTTC.

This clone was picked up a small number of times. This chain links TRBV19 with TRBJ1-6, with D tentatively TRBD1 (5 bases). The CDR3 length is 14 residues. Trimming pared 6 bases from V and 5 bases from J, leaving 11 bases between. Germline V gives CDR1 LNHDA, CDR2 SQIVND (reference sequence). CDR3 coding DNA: TGTGCCAGTAGCACTGGGGGGAATAATTCACCCCTCCACTTT. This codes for CASSTGGNNSPLHF.

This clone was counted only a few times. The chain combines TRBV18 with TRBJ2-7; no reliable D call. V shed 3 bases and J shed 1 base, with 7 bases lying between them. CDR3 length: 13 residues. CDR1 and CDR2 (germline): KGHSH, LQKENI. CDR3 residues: CASSPESSYEQYF. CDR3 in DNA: TGTGCCAGCTCACCCGAGTCGTCCTACGAGCAGTACTTC. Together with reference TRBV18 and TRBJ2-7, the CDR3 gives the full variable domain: NAGVMQNPRHLVRRRGQEARLRCSPMKGHSHVYWYRQLPEEGLKFMVYLQKENIIDESGMPKERFSAEFPKEGPSILRIQQVVRGDSAAYFCASSPESSYEQYFGPGTRLTVT.

CDR3 nucleotides: TGCAGTGCTCCTAGACTAGCGGGAGGGCCGTACAATGAGCAGTTCTTC. Translated, it gives CSAPRLAGGPYNEQFF. The chain joins TRBV20-1 to TRBJ2-1; 14 bases agree with TRBD2. This CDR3 is built from 16 residues. Germline CDR1 reads DFQATT; CDR2 reads SNEGSKA (reference sequence). The junction had 7 bases not matched to a gene; V was cut back by 5 bases and J by 4 bases.

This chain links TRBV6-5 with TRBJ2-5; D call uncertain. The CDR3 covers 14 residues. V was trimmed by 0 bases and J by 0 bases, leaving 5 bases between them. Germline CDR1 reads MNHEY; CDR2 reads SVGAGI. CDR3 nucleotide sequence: TGTGCCAGCAGTTACTCAGGACACCAAGAGACCCAGTACTTC. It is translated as CASSYSGHQETQYF.

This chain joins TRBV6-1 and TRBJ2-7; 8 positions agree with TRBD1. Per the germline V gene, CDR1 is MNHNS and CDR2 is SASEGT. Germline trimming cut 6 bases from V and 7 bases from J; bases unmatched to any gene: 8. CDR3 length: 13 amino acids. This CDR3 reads CASSWGQVPEQYF. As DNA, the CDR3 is TGTGCCAGCAGCTGGGGACAGGTTCCTGAGCAGTACTTC.

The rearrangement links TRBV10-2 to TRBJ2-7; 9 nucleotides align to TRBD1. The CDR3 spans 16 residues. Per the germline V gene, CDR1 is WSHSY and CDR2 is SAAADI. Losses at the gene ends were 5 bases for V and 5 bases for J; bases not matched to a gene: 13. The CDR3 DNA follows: TGCGCCAGCAGTTCACTAGAAGACAGGGGGAGAAACGAGCAGTACTTC. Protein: CASSSLEDRGRNEQYF.

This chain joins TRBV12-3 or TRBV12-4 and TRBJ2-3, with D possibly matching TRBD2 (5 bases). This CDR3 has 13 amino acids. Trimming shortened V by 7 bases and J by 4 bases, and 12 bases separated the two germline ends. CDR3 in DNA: TGTGCCAGCACCCTTGGGAGTGCAGATACGCAGTATTTT. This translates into CASTLGSADTQYF.

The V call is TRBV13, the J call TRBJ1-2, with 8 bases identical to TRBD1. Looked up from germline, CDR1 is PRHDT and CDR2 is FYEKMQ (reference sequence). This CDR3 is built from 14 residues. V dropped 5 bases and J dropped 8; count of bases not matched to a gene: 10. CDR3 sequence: CASSPPTGEGGYTF. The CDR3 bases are TGTGCCAGCAGCCCACCGACAGGGGAAGGCGGCTACACCTTC.

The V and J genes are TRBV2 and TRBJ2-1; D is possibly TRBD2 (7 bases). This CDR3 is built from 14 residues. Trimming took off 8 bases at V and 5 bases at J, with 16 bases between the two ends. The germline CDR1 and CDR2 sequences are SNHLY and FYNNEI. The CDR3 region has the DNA TGTGCCAGCCAGGGGACTACCCTAAACAATGAGCAGTTCTTC. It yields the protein CASQGTTLNNEQFF.

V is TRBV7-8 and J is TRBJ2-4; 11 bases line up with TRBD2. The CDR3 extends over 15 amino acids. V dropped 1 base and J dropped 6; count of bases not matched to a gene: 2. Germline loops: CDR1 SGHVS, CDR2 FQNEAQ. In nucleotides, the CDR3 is TGTGCCAGCAGCTTAGTACTAGCGGGAGCAAACATTCAGTACTTC. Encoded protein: CASSLVLAGANIQYF.